This record concerns one T cell receptor (beta chain) sequence. The CDR3 runs 18 residues. The germline V gene has CDR1 SGHVS and CDR2 FNYEAQ. Trimming cost V 4 bases and J 5 bases; bases outside gene matches: 17. Some clones are missing from TCRdb's copy, which holds only in-frame ones; the method was immunoSEQ multiplex PCR. The sample includes tens of thousands of clones, around 94% of them seen just once. These data are taken from a study of control samples from healthy donors and cancer patients. The sequenced material came from blood. V usage is TRBV7-6 and J usage is TRBJ2-1, with 7 bases identical to TRBD1. The sequence was collected from a woman younger than 30 in good health. The CDR3 region is CASSSKGGAGLYNNEQFF. As DNA, the CDR3 is TGTGCCAGCAGCTCGAAAGGGGGCGCGGGTCTCTATAACAATGAGCAGTTCTTC.